Listed below are T cell receptor beta chains from one sample, sequenced in a study of T cell repertoires in cytomegalovirus infection. MiXCR, applied by TCRdb to the reads, yields one record per CDR3 protein. Of approximately 400,000 distinct CDR3 sequences listed, 25% to 40% are singletons. Sequenced input: PBMCs. The receptors here all came from a human donor in good health (CMV status not recorded). Some clones in this sample may be carry-over from other donors' samples. The CDR3 runs from the conserved cysteine through the conserved F or W. The D gene is left open where the match is weak. The listing skips clone size in some rows; elsewhere it reads once, few, many or a size class.

V gene: TRBV4-1; J gene: TRBJ1-4; D gene: -; clone size: many; CDR3 protein: CASSQVRGEKLFF; CDR3 DNA: TGCGCCAGCAGCCAAGTACGGGGGGAAAAACTGTTTTTT
V gene: TRBV7-2; J gene: TRBJ1-6; D gene: -; clone size: -; CDR3 protein: CASSFGQLNSPLHF; CDR3 DNA: TGTGCCAGCAGCTTTGGACAGCTCAATTCACCCCTCCACTTT
V gene: TRBV9; J gene: TRBJ2-5; D gene: -; clone size: -; CDR3 protein: CASSVAGEETQYF; CDR3 DNA: TGTGCCAGCAGCGTAGCCGGGGAAGAGACCCAGTACTTC
V gene: TRBV2; J gene: TRBJ1-5; D gene: -; clone size: -; CDR3 protein: CASMEQEFDQPQHF; CDR3 DNA: TGTGCCAGCATGGAGCAGGAGTTCGATCAGCCCCAGCATTTT
V gene: TRBV29-1; J gene: TRBJ2-2; D gene: TRBD1; clone size: few; CDR3 protein: CSVVTGASGELFF; CDR3 DNA: TGCAGCGTTGTAACAGGGGCCTCCGGGGAGCTGTTTTTT
V gene: TRBV5-8; J gene: TRBJ2-3; D gene: -; clone size: -; CDR3 protein: CASSRPRDDTDTQYF; CDR3 DNA: TGTGCCAGCAGCCGCCCTCGGGACGACACAGATACGCAGTATTTT
V gene: TRBV4-1; J gene: TRBJ2-7; D gene: -; clone size: -; CDR3 protein: CASSQESAVSYEQYF; CDR3 DNA: TGCGCCAGCAGCCAAGAATCAGCGGTCTCCTACGAGCAGTACTTC
V gene: TRBV20-1; J gene: TRBJ1-1; D gene: -; clone size: many; CDR3 protein: CSAPNLDTLNTEAFF; CDR3 DNA: TGCAGTGCCCCCAACCTCGACACCTTGAACACTGAAGCTTTCTTT
V gene: TRBV7-3; J gene: TRBJ2-5; D gene: -; clone size: -; CDR3 protein: CASVVEETQYF; CDR3 DNA: TGTGCCAGCGTCGTTGAAGAGACCCAGTACTTC
V gene: TRBV7-2; J gene: TRBJ1-1; D gene: -; clone size: many; CDR3 protein: CASSASGQVNTEAFF; CDR3 DNA: TGTGCCAGCAGCGCCTCGGGACAAGTGAACACTGAAGCTTTCTTT
V gene: TRBV27; J gene: TRBJ1-2; D gene: -; clone size: -; CDR3 protein: CASIPSGAGYGYTF; CDR3 DNA: TGTGCCAGCATTCCCTCAGGGGCTGGGTATGGCTACACCTTC
V gene: TRBV6-6; J gene: TRBJ2-1; D gene: -; clone size: -; CDR3 protein: CASAGANVNEQFF; CDR3 DNA: TGTGCCAGCGCAGGGGCTAACGTGAATGAGCAGTTCTTC
V gene: TRBV6-2/TRBV6-3; J gene: TRBJ2-5; D gene: -; clone size: -; CDR3 protein: CASSYSDARETQYF; CDR3 DNA: TGTGCCAGCAGTTACAGTGACGCTCGGGAGACCCAGTACTTC
V gene: TRBV7-6; J gene: TRBJ2-5; D gene: TRBD1; clone size: many; CDR3 protein: CASSLSGGPQETQYF; CDR3 DNA: TGTGCCAGCAGCTTGTCAGGGGGACCTCAAGAGACCCAGTACTTC
V gene: TRBV12-3/TRBV12-4; J gene: TRBJ1-5; D gene: -; clone size: few; CDR3 protein: CASNRFRNQPQHF; CDR3 DNA: TGTGCCAGCAACAGGTTCCGGAATCAGCCCCAGCATTTT
V gene: TRBV28; J gene: TRBJ1-2; D gene: -; clone size: few; CDR3 protein: CASSLSRPPNYGYTF; CDR3 DNA: TGTGCCAGCAGTTTATCCCGTCCACCTAACTATGGCTACACCTTC
V gene: TRBV6-1; J gene: TRBJ2-1; D gene: -; clone size: many; CDR3 protein: CASRSTPAGPEQFF; CDR3 DNA: TGTGCCAGCAGATCGACACCTGCGGGACCTGAGCAGTTCTTC
V gene: TRBV6-5; J gene: TRBJ1-1; D gene: -; clone size: few; CDR3 protein: CASSFGRGKSEAFF; CDR3 DNA: TGTGCCAGCAGTTTCGGTCGGGGGAAGAGTGAAGCTTTCTTT
V gene: TRBV7-6; J gene: TRBJ2-5; D gene: -; clone size: -; CDR3 protein: CASSLGTEQETQYF; CDR3 DNA: TGTGCCAGCAGCTTAGGGACGGAGCAAGAGACCCAGTACTTC
V gene: TRBV12-3/TRBV12-4; J gene: TRBJ1-1; D gene: -; clone size: -; CDR3 protein: CASSQGLEAFF; CDR3 DNA: TGTGCCAGCAGTCAGGGCCTTGAAGCTTTCTTT
V gene: TRBV4-2; J gene: TRBJ1-4; D gene: TRBD1; clone size: -; CDR3 protein: CASSQRQGSDEKLFF; CDR3 DNA: TGTGCCAGCAGCCAGAGACAGGGGAGTGATGAAAAACTGTTTTTT
V gene: TRBV6-1; J gene: TRBJ2-7; D gene: -; clone size: few; CDR3 protein: CASSESLAGSSYEQYF; CDR3 DNA: TGTGCCAGCAGTGAATCCCTGGCAGGGAGCTCCTACGAGCAGTACTTC
V gene: TRBV28; J gene: TRBJ1-6; D gene: -; clone size: -; CDR3 protein: CASTLGRYDLHF; CDR3 DNA: TGTGCCAGCACCTTGGGGCGGTACGACCTCCACTTT
V gene: TRBV25-1; J gene: TRBJ2-5; D gene: -; clone size: few; CDR3 protein: CASSEEQGVGETQYF; CDR3 DNA: TGTGCCAGCAGTGAGGAACAGGGTGTAGGAGAGACCCAGTACTTC
V gene: TRBV12-5; J gene: TRBJ2-2; D gene: -; clone size: -; CDR3 protein: CASGLTPTGTPNTGELFF; CDR3 DNA: TGTGCTAGTGGTTTGACCCCTACCGGGACACCAAACACCGGGGAGCTGTTTTTT
V gene: TRBV7-9; J gene: TRBJ1-1; D gene: -; clone size: -; CDR3 protein: CASSLALRFNTEAFF; CDR3 DNA: TGTGCCAGCAGCTTAGCGCTAAGATTCAACACTGAAGCTTTCTTT
V gene: TRBV5-4; J gene: TRBJ2-7; D gene: TRBD1; clone size: -; CDR3 protein: CASSLGQGRYEQYF; CDR3 DNA: TGTGCCAGCAGCTTGGGACAGGGTCGCTACGAGCAGTACTTC
V gene: TRBV19; J gene: TRBJ1-5; D gene: -; clone size: few; CDR3 protein: CASSITDFNQPQHF; CDR3 DNA: TGTGCCAGTAGTATCACGGATTTCAATCAGCCCCAGCATTTT
V gene: TRBV19; J gene: TRBJ2-1; D gene: TRBD1; clone size: few; CDR3 protein: CASSVMDRDMNEQFF; CDR3 DNA: TGTGCCAGTAGTGTGATGGACAGGGACATGAATGAGCAGTTCTTC
V gene: TRBV28; J gene: TRBJ2-5; D gene: TRBD2; clone size: few; CDR3 protein: CASSSVSGDNQETQYF; CDR3 DNA: TGTGCCAGCAGTTCCGTTAGCGGGGACAACCAAGAGACCCAGTACTTC
V gene: TRBV5-4; J gene: TRBJ1-3; D gene: TRBD1; clone size: -; CDR3 protein: CASSLTDRGSNTIYF; CDR3 DNA: TGTGCCAGCAGCTTAACAGACAGGGGGTCGAACACCATATATTTT
V gene: TRBV7-8; J gene: TRBJ1-1; D gene: -; clone size: many; CDR3 protein: CASSLVADSEAFF; CDR3 DNA: TGTGCCAGCAGCTTAGTTGCCGACAGTGAAGCTTTCTTT
V gene: TRBV4-1; J gene: TRBJ2-7; D gene: TRBD1; clone size: -; CDR3 protein: CASSQDRGTVLYEQYF; CDR3 DNA: TGCGCCAGCAGCCAAGATAGGGGGACAGTCCTTTACGAGCAGTACTTC
V gene: TRBV15; J gene: TRBJ1-2; D gene: -; clone size: few; CDR3 protein: CATSRADTGFYGYTF; CDR3 DNA: TGTGCCACCAGCAGAGCGGACACCGGATTCTATGGCTACACCTTC
V gene: TRBV19; J gene: TRBJ2-1; D gene: -; clone size: once; CDR3 protein: CASSIILLLGSGGSLYTEQFF; CDR3 DNA: TGTGCCAGTAGTATAATTCTACTCCTAGGGTCGGGGGGCAGTCTTTATACTGAGCAGTTCTTC
V gene: TRBV27; J gene: TRBJ2-1; D gene: TRBD2; clone size: many; CDR3 protein: CASGGTSGGENEQFF; CDR3 DNA: TGTGCCAGCGGTGGGACTAGCGGGGGGGAAAATGAGCAGTTCTTC
V gene: TRBV2; J gene: TRBJ1-2; D gene: -; clone size: -; CDR3 protein: CASYGTTWGYGYTF; CDR3 DNA: TGTGCCAGCTACGGGACAACATGGGGCTATGGCTACACCTTC
V gene: TRBV20-1; J gene: TRBJ2-7; D gene: -; clone size: few; CDR3 protein: CSAKETIAYEQYF; CDR3 DNA: TGCAGTGCTAAGGAGACTATCGCCTACGAGCAGTACTTC
V gene: TRBV7-9; J gene: TRBJ1-2; D gene: TRBD1; clone size: few; CDR3 protein: CASSSIDRGHYGYTF; CDR3 DNA: TGTGCCAGCAGCTCCATCGACAGGGGTCACTATGGCTACACCTTC
V gene: TRBV6-2/TRBV6-3; J gene: TRBJ2-3; D gene: -; clone size: few; CDR3 protein: CASSYSGGRTDTQYF; CDR3 DNA: TGTGCCAGCAGTTACTCGGGGGGGCGCACAGATACGCAGTATTTT
V gene: TRBV7-2; J gene: TRBJ2-3; D gene: -; clone size: -; CDR3 protein: CASSLAHLGGGPGTDTQYF; CDR3 DNA: TGTGCCAGCAGCTTAGCGCATTTAGGGGGGGGGCCGGGCACAGATACGCAGTATTTT
V gene: TRBV6-5; J gene: TRBJ2-5; D gene: -; clone size: -; CDR3 protein: CASSQAETQYF; CDR3 DNA: TGTGCCAGCAGTCAGGCGGAGACCCAGTACTTC
V gene: TRBV19; J gene: TRBJ2-6; D gene: TRBD1; clone size: -; CDR3 protein: CASSIALWDRAGANVLTF; CDR3 DNA: TGTGCCAGTAGTATCGCCCTCTGGGACAGGGCTGGGGCCAACGTCCTGACTTTC
V gene: TRBV7-9; J gene: TRBJ1-2; D gene: -; clone size: -; CDR3 protein: CASSLDPGAGGYTF; CDR3 DNA: TGTGCCAGCAGCTTAGACCCAGGGGCGGGCGGCTACACCTTC
V gene: TRBV28; J gene: TRBJ2-7; D gene: TRBD1; clone size: few; CDR3 protein: CASRAPGQGQNEQYF; CDR3 DNA: TGTGCCAGCAGGGCCCCGGGACAGGGACAGAACGAGCAGTACTTC
V gene: TRBV27; J gene: TRBJ2-7; D gene: -; clone size: few; CDR3 protein: CASSSHPGSPHYEQYF; CDR3 DNA: TGTGCCAGCAGTTCACACCCAGGGTCCCCACACTACGAGCAGTACTTC
V gene: TRBV7-9; J gene: TRBJ1-4; D gene: -; clone size: many; CDR3 protein: CASSDRTDGEKLFF; CDR3 DNA: TGTGCCAGCAGCGATCGAACGGACGGGGAAAAACTGTTTTTT
V gene: TRBV18; J gene: TRBJ1-6; D gene: -; clone size: few; CDR3 protein: CASSPGENSPLHF; CDR3 DNA: TGTGCCAGCTCACCTGGGGAGAATTCACCCCTCCACTTT
V gene: TRBV7-9; J gene: TRBJ1-2; D gene: -; clone size: -; CDR3 protein: CASSLVAVAEGYTF; CDR3 DNA: TGTGCCAGCAGCTTAGTGGCAGTGGCGGAAGGCTACACCTTC